The 28 T cell receptor beta chains below come from one sample, sequenced in a study of blood T cell repertoires in COVID-19. Data came from immunoSEQ multiplex PCR; TCRdb stores just in-frame clones and leaves some out. This sample has approximately 230,000 clones, with approximately 90% found just once. Sequencing input: peripheral blood. The receptors here all came from a woman between 25 and 40 years old with COVID-19, enrolled during active disease.

The chain couples TRBV10-1 to TRBJ2-2; perhaps TRBD1 as D (5 bases). The V end lost 0 bases, the J end lost 4 bases, and 9 bases lay between the germline ends. Germline V gene data show CDR1 as WNHNN and CDR2 as SYGVQD (reference sequence). This CDR3 comprises 15 residues. The CDR3: CASSESKGPTGELFF. CDR3 bases: TGCGCCAGCAGTGAGTCTAAGGGGCCCACCGGGGAGCTGTTTTTT.

The chain links TRBV4-3 to TRBJ1-1; D is uncertain. CDR1 is LGHNA, CDR2 YSLEER, per germline. V shed 4 bases and J shed 0 bases, with 9 bases lying between them. This CDR3 region has 14 residues. CDR3 nucleotide sequence: TGCGCCAGCAGCCGACTTGCGCTGAACACTGAAGCTTTCTTT. This gives the protein CASSRLALNTEAFF.

This chain uses TRBV28 with TRBJ1-2, with D unresolved. Per germline, CDR1 MDHEN and CDR2 SYDVKM. This CDR3 contains 12 residues. Trimming removed 10 bases at V and 5 bases at J, with 14 bases between. CDR3 nucleotide sequence: TGTGCCACCAAAAAAACTTATTATGGCTACACCTTC. It yields the protein CATKKTYYGYTF.

The DNA of the CDR3 is TGTGCCAGCAGTTTTCGGGGTGGGAATGGCTACACCTTC. It translates to CASSFRGGNGYTF. The V gene is TRBV12-3 or TRBV12-4, the J gene TRBJ1-2; D is unclear. Trimming cost V 3 bases and J 6 bases, with 11 bases left between them. This CDR3 comprises 13 residues.

The J gene is TRBJ2-1, the V gene TRBV20-1; 15 bases are shared with TRBD2. From germline, CDR1 is DFQATT and CDR2 SNEGSKA (reference sequence). The CDR3 extends over 13 amino acids. Trimming cost V 3 bases and J 16 bases; bases outside gene matches: 7. CDR3 loop: CSASKGLAGGPFF. The CDR3 region has the DNA TGCAGTGCTAGTAAGGGACTAGCGGGGGGCCCCTTCTTC.

The chain combines TRBV5-6 with TRBJ2-7; 7 bases align to TRBD1. J gave up 5 bases and V 4 bases, and 12 bases lay outside the gene matches. Germline-derived CDR1 and CDR2 are SGHDT and YYEEEE. The CDR3 is 15 residues long. CDR3 amino acids: CASSALRGISHEQYF. The CDR3 coding sequence is TGTGCCAGCAGCGCACTCAGGGGGATCTCGCACGAGCAGTACTTC.

V is TRBV11-3 and J is TRBJ1-6; 7 positions agree with TRBD1. V lost 0 bases, J lost 6 bases, and 8 bases stayed unmatched. CDR1 and CDR2 (germline): SGHNT, YENEEA. The CDR3 is 17 residues long. The DNA of the CDR3 is TGTGCCAGCAGCTTAGATAGAACAGGGGACGGTAATTCACCCCTCCACTTT. Amino acids: CASSLDRTGDGNSPLHF.

The sample holds one count of this clone. The rearrangement joins TRBV2 to TRBJ2-2, with 11 bases lining up with TRBD2. V was pared by 6 bases and J by 5 bases, with 11 bases of the junction left unmatched. The CDR3 consists of 17 residues. Germline CDR1 and CDR2: SNHLY and FYNNEI. This CDR3 reads CASRGSGGAWKTGELFF. In DNA, the CDR3 is TGTGCCAGCAGGGGTAGCGGGGGGGCCTGGAAGACCGGGGAGCTGTTTTTT.

CDR3 region: CASSLAGRTNNEQFF. DNA of the CDR3: TGTGCCAGCAGCTTAGCGGGGCGGACGAACAATGAGCAGTTCTTC. The chain employs TRBV7-2 and TRBJ2-1; D is possibly TRBD1 (5 bases). This CDR3 region has 15 residues. Germline values: CDR1 SGHTA, CDR2 FQGNSA. V lost 0 bases to trimming and J lost 5 bases, with 11 bases between them.

The V and J genes are TRBV6-2 or TRBV6-3 and TRBJ2-1, with D possibly being TRBD1 (5 bases). The CDR3 runs to 17 residues. With 4 bases removed from V and 0 bases from J, the gap between germline ends came to 16 bases. The V gene's germline CDR1 is MNHEY and CDR2 SVGEGT. The CDR3 spells CASSSSAGADSYNEQFF. The DNA of the CDR3 is TGTGCCAGCAGTTCCTCTGCTGGGGCTGACTCCTACAATGAGCAGTTCTTC.

In its sample, this clone was seen a few times. This chain links TRBV5-6 with TRBJ1-1; D is possibly TRBD1 (6 bases). The CDR3 is made up of 14 amino acids. Germline lookup yields CDR1 SGHDT and CDR2 YYEEEE. Trimming took off 4 bases at V and 1 base at J, with 11 bases between the two ends. DNA for the CDR3: TGTGCCAGCAGCACGGGACACTGGAACACTGAAGCTTTCTTT. It translates to CASSTGHWNTEAFF.

The V call is TRBV12-5, the J call TRBJ1-4, with 7 positions matching TRBD1. Looked up from germline, CDR1 is LGHNT and CDR2 is FRNRAP. Germline trimming cut 6 bases from V and 8 bases from J; bases unmatched to any gene: 9. The CDR3 is 14 residues long. The CDR3 DNA follows: TGTGCTAGTGGCCCGACAGGGATCCGGGAAAAACTGTTTTTT. Translation: CASGPTGIREKLFF.

This clone was recorded a few times. The chain combines TRBV23-1 with TRBJ2-7; D is ambiguous. TRBV23-1 is an ORF; its function is uncertain. This CDR3 is 12 amino acids long. Trimming pared 1 base from V and 6 bases from J, leaving 7 bases between. DNA for the CDR3: TGCGCCAGCAGTCAATGTAAATCCGAGCAGTACGTC. It yields the protein CASSQCKSEQYV.

The chain recombines TRBV19 with TRBJ2-5; D is possibly TRBD2 (6 bases). Germline CDR1 reads LNHDA; CDR2 reads SQIVND (reference sequence). CDR3 length: 14 residues. V lost 2 bases and J 5 bases, leaving 12 bases between the germline ends. The CDR3 loop reads CASSIRLRGETQYF. The CDR3 DNA is TGTGCCAGTAGTATAAGGCTCCGGGGGGAGACCCAGTACTTC.

The V call is TRBV7-9, the J call TRBJ2-3; 11 bases agree with TRBD2. Germline lookup yields CDR1 SEHNR and CDR2 FQNEAQ (reference sequence). There are 17 residues in the CDR3. With V trimmed by 4 bases and J by 5 bases, 11 bases remained unmatched. CDR3 nucleotide sequence: TGTGCCAGCAGCTCTGTCCTAGCGGGGGGTGTGGGAGATACGCAGTATTTT. Its protein is CASSSVLAGGVGDTQYF. The whole variable domain, remainder taken from reference TRBV7-9 and TRBJ2-3, is DTGVSQNPRHKITKRGQNVTFRCDPISEHNRLYWYRQTLGQGPEFLTYFQNEAQLEKSRLLSDRFSAERPKGSFSTLEIQRTEQGDSAMYLCASSSVLAGGVGDTQYFGPGTRLTVL.

The sample holds one count of this clone. This chain connects TRBV5-4 to TRBJ2-1; 9 bases are a match to TRBD1. V was clipped by 5 bases and J by 8 bases; unmatched bases: 8. Germline assignment: CDR1 SGHNT and CDR2 YYREEE (reference sequence). CDR3 length: 14 residues. The CDR3 DNA follows: TGTGCCAGCAGTTCGGACAGGGGATTCGATGAGCAGTTCTTC. Translating gives CASSSDRGFDEQFF. Looking up the rest from reference TRBV5-4 and TRBJ2-1 gives the full variable domain: ETGVTQSPTHLIKTRGQQVTLRCSSQSGHNTVSWYQQALGQGPQFIFQYYREEENGRGNFPPRFSGLQFPNYSSELNVNALELDDSALYLCASSSDRGFDEQFFGPGTRLTVL.

In this sample, this clone turned up once. The gene calls are TRBV28 and TRBJ1-5, with D hard to call. Germline values: CDR1 MDHEN, CDR2 SYDVKM. V shed 8 bases and J shed 5 bases, with 10 bases lying between them. The CDR3 loop spans 12 amino acids. CDR3 in DNA: TGTGCCAGCCGTAGCGGGGATCAGCCCCAGCATTTT. Amino acid sequence: CASRSGDQPQHF.

The chain couples TRBV5-4 to TRBJ2-1, with D unclear. Trimming stripped 3 bases from V and 3 bases from J, with 7 bases between. CDR1 SGHNT and CDR2 YYREEE come from the germline V gene (reference sequence). This CDR3 has 13 residues. Written as DNA, the CDR3 is TGTGCCAGCAGCTCCGTAGTCTACAATGAGCAGTTCTTC. Translation: CASSSVVYNEQFF.

CDR3: CASSSQGWGYNEQFF. The CDR3 DNA reads TGTGCCAGCAGTTCACAGGGTTGGGGGTACAATGAGCAGTTCTTC. The chain is built from TRBV27 and TRBJ2-1, with D possibly matching TRBD1 (6 bases). Germline CDR1 MNHEY, CDR2 SMNVEV (reference sequence). V lost 4 bases, J lost 4 bases, and 14 bases lay in between. This CDR3 contains 15 residues.

This chain connects TRBV4-1 to TRBJ2-1; 8 bases match TRBD2. This CDR3 is built from 15 residues. CDR1 and CDR2 from the germline V gene are MGHRA and YSYEKL. The junction had 8 bases not matched to a gene; V was cut back by 0 bases and J by 10 bases. The CDR3 sequence: CASSQEPSGGREQFF. In DNA form, the CDR3 reads TGCGCCAGCAGCCAAGAACCAAGCGGGGGTAGGGAGCAGTTCTTC.

This clone has a single count. The chain couples TRBV5-1 to TRBJ2-3, with D perhaps TRBD2 (5 bases). Trimming left V 3 bases short and J 2 bases short, with 16 bases between. The CDR3 is made up of 16 amino acids. Germline values: CDR1 SGHRS, CDR2 YFSETQ. CDR3 residues: CASSYSEATYTDTQYF. CDR3 nucleotides: TGCGCCAGCAGCTATAGCGAGGCCACCTACACAGATACGCAGTATTTT.

The genes are TRBV7-9 and TRBJ1-1; D call uncertain. Germline values: CDR1 SEHNR, CDR2 FQNEAQ (reference sequence). This CDR3 has 15 residues. The ends were cut back, 6 bases at V and 2 bases at J, with 16 bases in the middle. The CDR3 DNA follows: TGTGCCAGCAGTACTCCCGCCCAGGTTAACACTGAAGCTTTCTTT. Its translation is CASSTPAQVNTEAFF.

The V and J genes are TRBV5-5 and TRBJ2-2; D is perhaps TRBD2 (5 bases). The V end lost 6 bases, the J end lost 6 bases, and 12 bases lay between the germline ends. The CDR3 is 13 amino acids. CDR1 is SGHKS, CDR2 YYEKEE, per germline (reference sequence). The CDR3 is CASTLGEAGELFF. The CDR3 DNA follows: TGTGCCAGCACACTAGGAGAGGCCGGGGAGCTGTTTTTT.

This chain uses TRBV5-1 with TRBJ1-4, with unresolved D. Germline V gene sequence: CDR1 SGHRS, CDR2 YFSETQ. Between the trimmed V and J ends, which lost 3 bases and 3 bases, there was a span of 9 bases. CDR3 size: 14 residues. Here the CDR3 DNA reads TGCGCCAGCAGCTGGGCTGCGCCTAATGAAAAACTGTTTTTT. Protein: CASSWAAPNEKLFF.

V usage is TRBV27 and J usage is TRBJ1-6; 7 nucleotides align to TRBD1. With 5 bases clipped from V and 0 bases from J, the junction kept 7 bases outside the gene matches. Germline V gives CDR1 MNHEY, CDR2 SMNVEV (reference sequence). This CDR3 contains 17 residues. CDR3 in amino acids: CASSPRGTSSYNSPLHF. The DNA of the CDR3 is TGTGCCAGCAGTCCCAGGGGGACCAGCTCCTATAATTCACCCCTCCACTTT.

The chain employs TRBV6-4 and TRBJ1-4; D uncertain. The CDR3 contains 13 residues. V was clipped by 6 bases and J by 5 bases, with 10 bases between them. Germline CDR1 is MRHNA and CDR2 is SNTAGT. This CDR3 is CASRLRPNEKLFF. CDR3 DNA sequence: TGTGCCAGCAGACTGAGGCCAAATGAAAAACTGTTTTTT.

The chain couples TRBV6-2 or TRBV6-3 to TRBJ2-3; D may be TRBD2 (5 bases). The germline gives CDR1 MNHEY, CDR2 SVGEGT. V dropped 0 bases and J dropped 6 bases, with 13 bases sitting between them. CDR3 length equals 15 residues. Here the CDR3 reads CASSYSPLASDTQYF. CDR3 coding DNA: TGTGCCAGCAGTTACTCGCCCCTAGCATCCGATACGCAGTATTTT.

V is TRBV7-8 and J is TRBJ2-7; perhaps TRBD2 as D (5 bases). Trimming removed 1 base at V and 0 bases at J, with 7 bases between. Germline V gene lookup returns CDR1 SGHVS and CDR2 FQNEAQ. The length of the CDR3 is 14 residues. This CDR3 reads CASSLGRASYEQYF. In DNA, the CDR3 is TGTGCCAGCAGCTTAGGGCGGGCCTCCTACGAGCAGTACTTC.